What follows describes a single T cell receptor beta chain. Its antigen is unidentified. The data are from a study of T cell responses to AZD1222 COVID-19 vaccine. Study findings and constraints: The CD4 TCRs associated with vaccination extended across spike and predominated at 160-218 and 743-854. Recipients of AZD1222 seropositive at baseline numbered only 6 or 7. Close to half of spike-specific TCRs reportedly recognize unmutated variant regions. White British donors predominated, females outnumbered males, and clonal diversity was possibly underestimated.

Profiling relied on immunoSEQ multiplex PCR, and the TCRdb table lists in-frame clones only, not all of them. Of around 170,000 clones listed, approximately 90% were seen once; the top ten hold about 4.5%. This CDR3 has 13 amino acids. This clonotype originated in an adult in good health. The input for sequencing was peripheral blood, taken on day 0 of AZD1222 vaccination. This chain links TRBV21-1 with TRBJ1-5. TRBV21-1 is classified as a pseudogene. CDR3 region: CASSKAGDQPQHF. The CDR3 DNA is TGTGCCAGCAGCAAAGCTGGGGATCAGCCCCAGCATTTT.